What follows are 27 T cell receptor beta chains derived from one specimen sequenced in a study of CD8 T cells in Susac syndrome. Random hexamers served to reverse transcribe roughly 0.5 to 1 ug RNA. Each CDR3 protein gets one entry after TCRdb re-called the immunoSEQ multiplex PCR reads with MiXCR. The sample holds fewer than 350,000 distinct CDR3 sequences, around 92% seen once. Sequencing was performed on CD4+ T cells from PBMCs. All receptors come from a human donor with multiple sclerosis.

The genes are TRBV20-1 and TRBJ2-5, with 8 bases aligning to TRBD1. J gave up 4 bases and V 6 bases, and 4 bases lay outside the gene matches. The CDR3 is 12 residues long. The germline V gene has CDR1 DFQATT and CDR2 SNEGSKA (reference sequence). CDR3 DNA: TGCAGTGCAACGACAGGGGTAGAGACCCAGTACTTC. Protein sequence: CSATTGVETQYF.

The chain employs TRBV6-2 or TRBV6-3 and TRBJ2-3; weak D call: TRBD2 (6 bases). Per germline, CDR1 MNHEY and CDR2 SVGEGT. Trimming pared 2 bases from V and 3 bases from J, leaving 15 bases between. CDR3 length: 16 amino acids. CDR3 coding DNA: TGTGCCAGCAGTTACCGGAGCGCGGGGTATACAGATACGCAGTATTTT. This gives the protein CASSYRSAGYTDTQYF.

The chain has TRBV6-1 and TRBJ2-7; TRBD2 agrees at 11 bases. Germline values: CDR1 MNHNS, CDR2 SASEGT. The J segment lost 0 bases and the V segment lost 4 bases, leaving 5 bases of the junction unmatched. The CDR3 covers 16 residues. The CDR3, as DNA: TGTGCCAGCAGTGCCCTAGCGGGGGGTAGCTCCTACGAGCAGTACTTC. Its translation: CASSALAGGSSYEQYF.

The CDR3 DNA follows: TGTGCCAGCAGCTTAGGGGGCGGCGACCATGGCTACACCTTC. This gives the protein CASSLGGGDHGYTF. The V gene is TRBV11-1, the J gene TRBJ1-2; D is possibly TRBD1 (5 bases). Germline V gene sequence: CDR1 SGHAT, CDR2 FQDESV (reference sequence). The CDR3 length is 14 residues. The ends were cut back, 1 base at V and 6 bases at J, with 12 bases in the middle.

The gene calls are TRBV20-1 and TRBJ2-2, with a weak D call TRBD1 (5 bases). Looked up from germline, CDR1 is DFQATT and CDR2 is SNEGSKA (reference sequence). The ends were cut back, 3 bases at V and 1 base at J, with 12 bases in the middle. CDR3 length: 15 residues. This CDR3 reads CSASGWQGNTGELFF. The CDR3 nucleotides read TGCAGTGCTAGCGGCTGGCAGGGGAACACCGGGGAGCTGTTTTTT.

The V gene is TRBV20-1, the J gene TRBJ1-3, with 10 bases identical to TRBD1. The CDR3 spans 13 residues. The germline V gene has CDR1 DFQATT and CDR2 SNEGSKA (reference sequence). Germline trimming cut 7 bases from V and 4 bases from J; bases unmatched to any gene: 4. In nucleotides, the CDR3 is TGCAGTGTTGGACAGGGGGTCGGAAACACCATATATTTT. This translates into CSVGQGVGNTIYF.

The DNA of the CDR3 is TGCAGCGTTGTAGAACCAACTAATGAAAAACTGTTTTTT. Translating gives CSVVEPTNEKLFF. The V gene is TRBV29-1, the J gene TRBJ1-4; D is uncertain. V lost 4 bases, J lost 0 bases, and 6 bases lay in between. CDR1 is SQVTM, CDR2 ANQGSEA, per germline. The CDR3 sequence is 13 residues long.

The CDR3 sequence: CASSSGSGTSGANVLTF. In DNA, the CDR3 is TGCGCCAGCAGCTCGGGTTCGGGAACCTCTGGGGCCAACGTCCTGACTTTC. This sequence joins TRBV5-1 and TRBJ2-6; TRBD2 is a possible D gene (5 bases). Trimming pared 3 bases from V and 0 bases from J, leaving 13 bases between. Germline CDR1 SGHRS, CDR2 YFSETQ. The CDR3 loop spans 17 amino acids. Complete variable domain (other parts from reference TRBV5-1 and TRBJ2-6): KAGVTQTPRYLIKTRGQQVTLSCSPISGHRSVSWYQQTPGQGLQFLFEYFSETQRNKGNFPGRFSGRQFSNSRSEMNVSTLELGDSALYLCASSSGSGTSGANVLTFGAGSRLTVL.

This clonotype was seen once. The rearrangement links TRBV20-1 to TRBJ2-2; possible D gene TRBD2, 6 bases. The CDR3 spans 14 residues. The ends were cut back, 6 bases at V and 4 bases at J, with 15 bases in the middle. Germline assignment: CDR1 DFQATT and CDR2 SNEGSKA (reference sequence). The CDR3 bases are TGCAGTGCCGGCGGGACTCTGCTCACCGGGGAGCTGTTTTTT. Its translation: CSAGGTLLTGELFF.

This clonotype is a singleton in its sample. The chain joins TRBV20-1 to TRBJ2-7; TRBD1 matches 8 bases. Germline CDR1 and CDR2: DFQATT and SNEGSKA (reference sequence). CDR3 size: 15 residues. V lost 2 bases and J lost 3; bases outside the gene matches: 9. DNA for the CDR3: TGCAGTGCTAGAAAGGTGAGACAGGGGATCTACGAGCAGTACTTC. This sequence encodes CSARKVRQGIYEQYF.

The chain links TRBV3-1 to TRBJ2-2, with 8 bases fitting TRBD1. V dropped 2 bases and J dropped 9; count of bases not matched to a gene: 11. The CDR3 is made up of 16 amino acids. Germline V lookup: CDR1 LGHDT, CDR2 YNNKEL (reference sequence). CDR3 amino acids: CASSQYGQGDGRELFF. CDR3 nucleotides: TGTGCCAGCAGCCAATATGGACAGGGAGACGGACGGGAGCTGTTTTTT.

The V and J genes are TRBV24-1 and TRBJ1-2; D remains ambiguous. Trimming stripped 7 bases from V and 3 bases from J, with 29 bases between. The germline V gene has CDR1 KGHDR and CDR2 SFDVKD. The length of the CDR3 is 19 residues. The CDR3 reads CATSSQADGEEVKDYGYTF. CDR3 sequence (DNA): TGTGCCACCAGCTCCCAGGCGGACGGGGAGGAGGTTAAGGACTATGGCTACACCTTC.

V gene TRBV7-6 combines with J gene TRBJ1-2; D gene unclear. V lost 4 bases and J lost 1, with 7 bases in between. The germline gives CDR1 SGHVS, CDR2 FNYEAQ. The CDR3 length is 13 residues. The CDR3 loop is CASSYPNNYGYTF. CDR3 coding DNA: TGTGCCAGCAGCTACCCTAATAACTATGGCTACACCTTC.

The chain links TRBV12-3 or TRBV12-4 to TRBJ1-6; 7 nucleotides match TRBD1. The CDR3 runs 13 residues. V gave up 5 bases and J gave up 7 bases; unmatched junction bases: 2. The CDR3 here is CASSLQGNSPLHF. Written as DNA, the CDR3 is TGTGCCAGCAGTCTACAGGGGAATTCACCCCTCCACTTT.

CDR3 sequence: CASSSDRLFQPQHF. The CDR3 bases are TGTGCCAGCAGCTCCGACAGACTCTTCCAGCCCCAGCATTTT. This chain uses TRBV7-9 with TRBJ1-5; D possibly corresponds to TRBD1 (5 bases). The length of the CDR3 is 14 residues. Trimming left V 4 bases short and J 7 bases short, with 14 bases between. Germline values: CDR1 SEHNR, CDR2 FQNEAQ (reference sequence).

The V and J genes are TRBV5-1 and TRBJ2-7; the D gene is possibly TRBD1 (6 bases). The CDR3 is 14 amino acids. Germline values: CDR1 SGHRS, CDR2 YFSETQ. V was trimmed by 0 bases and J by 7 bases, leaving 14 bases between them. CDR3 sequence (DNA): TGCGCCAGCAGCTTGGTAGTTCAAGGGGGTGAGCAGTACTTC. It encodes CASSLVVQGGEQYF. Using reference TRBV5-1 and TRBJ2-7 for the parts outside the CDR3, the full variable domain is KAGVTQTPRYLIKTRGQQVTLSCSPISGHRSVSWYQQTPGQGLQFLFEYFSETQRNKGNFPGRFSGRQFSNSRSEMNVSTLELGDSALYLCASSLVVQGGEQYFGPGTRLTVT.

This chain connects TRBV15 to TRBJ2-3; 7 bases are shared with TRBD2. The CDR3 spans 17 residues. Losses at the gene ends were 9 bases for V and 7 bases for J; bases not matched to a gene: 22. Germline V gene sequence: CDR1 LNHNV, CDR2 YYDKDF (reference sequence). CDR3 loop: CATRGRGRGNPLNTQYF. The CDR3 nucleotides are TGTGCCACGAGGGGTCGAGGGCGGGGGAATCCCCTGAATACGCAGTATTTT.

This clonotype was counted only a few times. CDR3 in DNA: TGTGCCAGCAGCTTGGATGGGGGGTTCTATGGCTACACCTTC. It is translated as CASSLDGGFYGYTF. The rearrangement joins TRBV5-4 to TRBJ1-2; the D gene is possibly TRBD1 (5 bases). CDR1 and CDR2 (germline): SGHNT, YYREEE (reference sequence). The CDR3 loop spans 14 amino acids. V lost 0 bases and J lost 4, with 10 bases in between.

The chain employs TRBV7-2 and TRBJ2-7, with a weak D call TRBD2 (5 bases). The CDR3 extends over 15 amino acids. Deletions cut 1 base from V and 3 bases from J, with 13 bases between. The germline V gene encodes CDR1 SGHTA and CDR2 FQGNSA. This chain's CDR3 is CASSLEGGSFYEQYF. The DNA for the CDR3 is TGTGCCAGCAGCTTAGAAGGCGGGTCCTTCTACGAGCAGTACTTC. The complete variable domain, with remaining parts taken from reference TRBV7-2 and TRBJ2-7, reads GAGVSQSPSNKVTEKGKDVELRCDPISGHTALYWYRQSLGQGLEFLIYFQGNSAPDKSGLPSDRFSAERTGGSVSTLTIQRTQQEDSAVYLCASSLEGGSFYEQYFGPGTRLTVT.

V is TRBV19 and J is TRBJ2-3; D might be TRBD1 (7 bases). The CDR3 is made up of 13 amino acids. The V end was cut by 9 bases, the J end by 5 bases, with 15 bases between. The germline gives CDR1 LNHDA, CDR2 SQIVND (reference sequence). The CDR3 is CASRRDSQDTQYF. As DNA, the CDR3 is TGTGCCAGCAGGAGGGACAGTCAAGATACGCAGTATTTT.

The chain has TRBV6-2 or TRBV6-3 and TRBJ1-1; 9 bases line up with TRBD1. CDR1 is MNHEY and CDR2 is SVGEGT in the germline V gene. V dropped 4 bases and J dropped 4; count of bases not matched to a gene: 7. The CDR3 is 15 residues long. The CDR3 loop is CASSLGQGFVTEAFF. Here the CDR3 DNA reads TGTGCCAGCAGTTTAGGACAGGGGTTCGTCACTGAAGCTTTCTTT.

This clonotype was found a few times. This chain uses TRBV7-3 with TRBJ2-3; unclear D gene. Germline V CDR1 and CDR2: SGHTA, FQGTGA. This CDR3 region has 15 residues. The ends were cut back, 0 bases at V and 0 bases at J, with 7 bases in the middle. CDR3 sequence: CASSLTGLSTDTQYF. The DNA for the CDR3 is TGTGCCAGCAGCTTAACGGGTCTTAGCACAGATACGCAGTATTTT.

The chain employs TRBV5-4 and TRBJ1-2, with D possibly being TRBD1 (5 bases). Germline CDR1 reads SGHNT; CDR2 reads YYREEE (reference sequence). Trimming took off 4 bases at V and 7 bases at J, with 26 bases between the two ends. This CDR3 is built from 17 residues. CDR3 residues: CASSPLSRDAKRGGYTF. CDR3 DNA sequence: TGTGCCAGCAGCCCTCTTAGCCGGGACGCCAAACGGGGTGGCTACACCTTC.

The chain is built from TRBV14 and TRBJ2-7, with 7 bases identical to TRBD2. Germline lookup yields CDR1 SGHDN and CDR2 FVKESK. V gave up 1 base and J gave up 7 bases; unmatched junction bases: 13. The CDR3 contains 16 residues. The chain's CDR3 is CASSQASGREGWEQYF. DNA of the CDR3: TGTGCCAGCAGCCAAGCATCCGGCAGGGAGGGGTGGGAGCAGTACTTC.

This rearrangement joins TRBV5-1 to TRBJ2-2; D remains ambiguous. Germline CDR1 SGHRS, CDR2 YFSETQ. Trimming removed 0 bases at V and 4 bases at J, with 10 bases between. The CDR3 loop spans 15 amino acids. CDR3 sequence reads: CASSLDSAVTGELFF. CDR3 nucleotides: TGCGCCAGCAGCTTGGACAGCGCGGTCACCGGGGAGCTGTTTTTT.

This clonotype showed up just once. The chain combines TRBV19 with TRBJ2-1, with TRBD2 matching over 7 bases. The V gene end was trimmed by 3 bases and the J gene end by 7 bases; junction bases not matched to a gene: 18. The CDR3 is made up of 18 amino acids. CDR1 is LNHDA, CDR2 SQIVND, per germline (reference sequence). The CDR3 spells CASSIRTSVGQPGNEQFF. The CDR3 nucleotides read TGTGCCAGTAGTATCCGGACTAGTGTTGGGCAACCCGGTAATGAGCAGTTCTTC.

This chain's CDR3 is CASSTPWTGKNIQYF. The CDR3 DNA sequence: TGTGCCAGCAGCACCCCTTGGACAGGAAAAAACATTCAGTACTTC. The genes are TRBV7-9 and TRBJ2-4; 7 bases align to TRBD1. CDR1 and CDR2 from the germline V gene are SEHNR and FQNEAQ (reference sequence). The length of the CDR3 is 15 residues. V was clipped by 5 bases and J by 4 bases; unmatched bases: 8.